This TCR beta chain was obtained from a study of cytomegalovirus exposure and HLA in healthy donors. V was clipped by 4 bases and J by 3 bases; unmatched bases: 9. This CDR3 is 16 amino acids long. The germline gives CDR1 SEHNR, CDR2 FQNEAQ (reference sequence). Study-wide points: Reports described diagnosis of cytomegalovirus status by the classifier as highly specific and sensitive. Researchers reported that a few CMV-associated chains were confirmed in vitro as CMV antigen-specific. Investigators reported approximately 170 TCR beta chains as tied to cytomegalovirus.

Points on this clone: Its antigen is currently unknown.

The donors were members of the validation cohort, which comprised 90 to 150 subjects and was separate from the first cohort of roughly 700 subjects. Sequenced by immunoSEQ multiplex PCR; TCRdb stores in-frame clones only, minus some. The sample yields fewer than 130,000 clones, around nine tenths seen once. The source of this sequence is a woman between 25 and 40 years old in good health and CMV-seropositive. The sample consisted of PBMCs. The V call is TRBV7-9, the J call TRBJ2-7; 10 nucleotides line up with TRBD1. The CDR3 spells CASSSADRGGFYEQYF. The CDR3 bases are TGTGCCAGCAGCTCGGCGGACAGGGGGGGATTCTACGAGCAGTACTTC.